The sequence of this TCR beta chain was determined in a study of shared clonotypes between healthy human individuals. As for the study in general: Donors had three CD4 naive, three CD4 memory, two CD8 naive and one CD8 memory plate apiece.

All donors were Caucasian adults living in Nashville, Tennessee. Researchers partitioned CD4+ cells into CD45RA+ naive and CD45RA-negative memory subsets. Germline V gives CDR1 SGHTA, CDR2 FQGNSA. This CDR3 spans 14 amino acids. J gave up 7 bases and V 5 bases, and 9 bases lay outside the gene matches. DNA at about 0.2 ug, tens of thousands of T cell genomes, went into sorted-subset replicate PCRs. The protocol was immunoSEQ multiplex PCR, while the TCRdb copy is restricted to in-frame clones and leaves out a portion. This table holds approximately 1.4 million clones, roughly 98% found once. The receptor was derived from a man aged 25 to 40 in good health. This rearrangement joins TRBV7-2 to TRBJ2-7, with TRBD1 matching 9 bases. The sequencing input was naive CD4+ T cells sorted from blood. Subset reported: CD45RA+ positively selected. CDR3 in DNA: TGTGCCAGCAGCAAACCCGGGACAGGGCGGGAGCAGTACTTC. Protein product: CASSKPGTGREQYF.